A few counts support the clone carrying this TCR beta chain. The antigen is undetermined. CDR3 length equals 16 residues. Germline CDR1 SGHTS, CDR2 YDEGEE. The V gene end was trimmed by 4 bases and the J gene end by 2 bases; junction bases not matched to a gene: 4. The data are from a study of tumor-infiltrating lymphocytes in localized non-small cell lung cancer. General observations from the study: Not all patients were TCR sequenced, owing to tissue quantity.

Clones were sequenced by immunoSEQ multiplex PCR, and TCRdb holds only the in-frame ones, with some missing. Among roughly 13,000 clones listed, under 70% were seen once. The sequence came from a human donor with non-small cell lung cancer. The specimen was uninvolved lung tissue not adjacent to the tumor. The chain employs TRBV5-8 and TRBJ2-2; TRBD2 matches at 11 bases. The CDR3 DNA reads as TGTGCCAGCAGCCAGGGACTAGCGGCAAACACCGGGGAGCTGTTTTTT. Translating gives CASSQGLAANTGELFF.